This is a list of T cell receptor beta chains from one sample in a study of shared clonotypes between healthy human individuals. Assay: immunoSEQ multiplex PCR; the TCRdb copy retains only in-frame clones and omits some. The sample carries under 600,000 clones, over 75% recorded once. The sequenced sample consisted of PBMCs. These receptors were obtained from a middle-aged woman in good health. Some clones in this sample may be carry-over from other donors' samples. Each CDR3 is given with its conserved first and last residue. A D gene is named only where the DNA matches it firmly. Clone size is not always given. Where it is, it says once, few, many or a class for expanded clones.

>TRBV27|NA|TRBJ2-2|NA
TGTGCCAGCAGTTTTCGGACACGTAACACCGGGGAGCTGTTTTTT
CASSFRTRNTGELFF
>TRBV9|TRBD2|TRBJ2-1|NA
TGTGCCAGCAGCCCCCGGACTAGGCACAATGAGCAGTTCTTC
CASSPRTRHNEQFF
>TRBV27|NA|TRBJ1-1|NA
TGTGCCAGCAGTTTATCCCGGGGCCCGAACACTGAAGCTTTCTTT
CASSLSRGPNTEAFF
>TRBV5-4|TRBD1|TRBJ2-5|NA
TGTGCCAGCAGCATCCGACAGGGCCAAGAGACCCAGTACTTC
CASSIRQGQETQYF
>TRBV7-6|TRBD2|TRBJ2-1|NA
TGTGCCAGCAGCTTCCCGGGACTAGCGGGAGGGCCCCACAATGAGCAGTTCTTC
CASSFPGLAGGPHNEQFF
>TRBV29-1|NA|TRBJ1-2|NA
TGCAGCGCTAGGTGGGGGGATAACTATGGCTACACCTTC
CSARWGDNYGYTF
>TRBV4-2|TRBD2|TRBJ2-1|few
TGTGCCAGCAGCCAAGCGCTAGCGGGAGGGCGGGGGGACAATGAGCAGTTCTTC
CASSQALAGGRGDNEQFF
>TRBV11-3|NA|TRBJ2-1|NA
TGTGCCAGCAGCTTAGATGGGTACAATGAGCAGTTCTTC
CASSLDGYNEQFF
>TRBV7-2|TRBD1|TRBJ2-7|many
TGTGCCAGCAGCCACCTTAGGGCAGGGGGCTTCTACGAGCAGTACTTC
CASSHLRAGGFYEQYF
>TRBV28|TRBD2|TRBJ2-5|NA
TGTGCCAGCAGAGGGCTAGCGGGAGTTGAGACCCAGTACTTC
CASRGLAGVETQYF
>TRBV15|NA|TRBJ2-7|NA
TGTGCCACCAGCAGAGATACTAGGGGGCAGTACTTC
CATSRDTRGQYF
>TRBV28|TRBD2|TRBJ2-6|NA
TGTGCCAGCAATTCTGGACTAGCGGGAACTTCTGGGGCCAACGTCCTGACTTTC
CASNSGLAGTSGANVLTF
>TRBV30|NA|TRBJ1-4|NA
TGTGCCTGGAGTGTTCAGGCCAATGAAAAACTGTTTTTT
CAWSVQANEKLFF
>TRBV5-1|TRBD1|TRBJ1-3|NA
TGCGCCAGCAGCGGGGGACAGGCGGGCTCTGGAAACACCATATATTTT
CASSGGQAGSGNTIYF
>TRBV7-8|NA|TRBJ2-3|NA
TGTGCCAGCAGCTTAATTCCAGGGGCCGTATATACGGATACGCAGTATTTT
CASSLIPGAVYTDTQYF
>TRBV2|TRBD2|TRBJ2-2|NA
TGTGCCAGCAGGCGACTAGCGGGAGGGCCCGGGGAGCTGTTTTTT
CASRRLAGGPGELFF
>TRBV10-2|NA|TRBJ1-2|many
TGCGCCAGCAGTGAAATGGTCTCTAACTATGGCTACACCTTC
CASSEMVSNYGYTF
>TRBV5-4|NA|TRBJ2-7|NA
TGTGCCAGCAGCTTGTTGCAGGGGGGCTACGAGCAGTACTTC
CASSLLQGGYEQYF
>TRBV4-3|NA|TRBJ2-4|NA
TGCGCCAGCAGCCAAGACGGAGCCAAAAACATTCAGTACTTC
CASSQDGAKNIQYF
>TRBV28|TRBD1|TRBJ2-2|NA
TGTGCCAGCAGTTTGCCGGGACAGGGTGTGGGTACCGGGGAGCTGTTTTTT
CASSLPGQGVGTGELFF
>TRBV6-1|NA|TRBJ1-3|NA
TGTGCCAGCAGTGAAGGACATACAAATTCTGGAAACACCATATATTTT
CASSEGHTNSGNTIYF
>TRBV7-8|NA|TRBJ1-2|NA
TGTGCCAGCAGCCCCCGGGTGGAAACTTTCGCTGGCTACACCTTC
CASSPRVETFAGYTF
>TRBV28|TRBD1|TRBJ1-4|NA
TGTGCCAGCAGTTCGCCAGGACAGGGAGGAGAAAAACTGTTTTTT
CASSSPGQGGEKLFF
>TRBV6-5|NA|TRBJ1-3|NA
TGTGCCAGCAGAACCCAAAGCTCTGGAAACACCATATATTTT
CASRTQSSGNTIYF
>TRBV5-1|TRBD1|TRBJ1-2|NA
TGCGCCAGCTTTCCGGCTGACAGGGAGGACTATGGCTACACCTTC
CASFPADREDYGYTF
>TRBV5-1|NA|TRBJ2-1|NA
TGCGCCAGCAGCTTGGAAGGAAACTCCTACAATGAGCAGTTCTTC
CASSLEGNSYNEQFF
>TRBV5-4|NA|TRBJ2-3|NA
TGTGCCAGCAGCTTGGAGGGTGGGGGAGCAGATACGCAGTATTTT
CASSLEGGGADTQYF
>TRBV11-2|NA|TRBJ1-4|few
TGTGCCAGCAGCTTAGGACGTGCAGGGGAGAGGGAAAAACTGTTTTTT
CASSLGRAGEREKLFF
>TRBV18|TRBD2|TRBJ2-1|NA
TGTGCCAGCTCACCCCCCGGGACTAGGTATCATGAGCAGTTCTTC
CASSPPGTRYHEQFF
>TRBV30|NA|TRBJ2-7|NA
TGTGCCTGGAGTGGGGGAAACTCCTACGAGCAGTACTTC
CAWSGGNSYEQYF
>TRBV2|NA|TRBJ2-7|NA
TGTGCCAGCAGGCCCGGGACCGAGGACTACGAGCAGTACTTC
CASRPGTEDYEQYF
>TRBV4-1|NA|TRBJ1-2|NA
TGCGCCAGCAGCCAAGCCGCCGACAGGTCGATTGGCTACACCTTC
CASSQAADRSIGYTF
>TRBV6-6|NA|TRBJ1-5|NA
TGTGCCAGCAGTCCCTCTTTGGGGGACCAGCCCCAGCATTTT
CASSPSLGDQPQHF
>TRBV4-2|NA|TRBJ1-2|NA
TGTGCCAGCAGCCAAGCAAGGGGCGGCTATGACTATGGCTACACCTTC
CASSQARGGYDYGYTF
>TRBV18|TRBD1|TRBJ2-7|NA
TGTGCCAGCTCACCCGCCAGGGACAGCTACGAGCAGTACTTC
CASSPARDSYEQYF
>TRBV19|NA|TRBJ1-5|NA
TGTGCCAGTAGTATAGATGAGCGGTTAAGTCAGCCCCAGCATTTT
CASSIDERLSQPQHF
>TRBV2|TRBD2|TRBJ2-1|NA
TGTGCCAGCAAAGCGGGAGGGCCCAATGAGCAGTTCTTC
CASKAGGPNEQFF
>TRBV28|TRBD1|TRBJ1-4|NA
TGTGCCAGCATACGGGACAGGGGGACTGAAAAACTGTTTTTT
CASIRDRGTEKLFF
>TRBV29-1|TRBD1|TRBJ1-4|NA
TGCAGCGCTCTGACAGGGCCTGGTGAAAAACTGTTTTTT
CSALTGPGEKLFF
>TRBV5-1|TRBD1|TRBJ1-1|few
TGCGCCAGCAAGGAGGGGGCGAGTACTGAAGCTTTCTTT
CASKEGASTEAFF
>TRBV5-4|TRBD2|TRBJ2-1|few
TGTGCCAGCAGCTTGGGGTCCGGGAGGGCCGATAATGAGCAGTTCTTC
CASSLGSGRADNEQFF
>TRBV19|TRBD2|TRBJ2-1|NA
TGTGCCAGTGCCGGGACTAGCGGCTACAATGAGCAGTTCTTC
CASAGTSGYNEQFF
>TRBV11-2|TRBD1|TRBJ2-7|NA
TGTGCCAGCAGCTTAGACCCCGACAGGGCCCTCTACGAGCAGTACTTC
CASSLDPDRALYEQYF
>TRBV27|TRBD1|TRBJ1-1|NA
TGTGCCAGCAGTTTATCGGCAGGGGGCGGCACTGAAGCTTTCTTT
CASSLSAGGGTEAFF
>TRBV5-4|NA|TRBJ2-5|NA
TGTGCCAGCAGGGCCGGGCAGGAGACCCAGTACTTC
CASRAGQETQYF
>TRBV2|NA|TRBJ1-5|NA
TGTGCCAGCAGGGGTGTCGGGCTCAATCAGCCCCAGCATTTT
CASRGVGLNQPQHF
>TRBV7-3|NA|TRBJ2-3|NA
TGTGCCAGCAGCTTAATAGTGGGGACAGATACGCAGTATTTT
CASSLIVGTDTQYF
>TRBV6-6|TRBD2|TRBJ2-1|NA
TGTGCCAGCAGTAGACTAGCGGGAGGGCCGTATGAGCAGTTCTTC
CASSRLAGGPYEQFF